What follows are 7 T cell receptor beta chains derived from one specimen sequenced in a study of cytomegalovirus exposure and HLA in healthy donors. Libraries were prepared by immunoSEQ multiplex PCR; TCRdb keeps only in-frame clonotypes and omits some of them. The sample records 70,000 or so clones, about 91% being singletons. The sequenced material came from PBMCs. The receptors stem from a man between 18 and 29 years old in good health and CMV-seronegative.

V gene TRBV7-9 combines with J gene TRBJ2-1, with a tentative D call TRBD1 (5 bases). Per the germline V gene, CDR1 is SEHNR and CDR2 is FQNEAQ (reference sequence). CDR3 length: 16 residues. Trimming left V 7 bases short and J 1 base short, with 17 bases between. The DNA of the CDR3 is TGTGCCAGCACCCCTAGGGGAACACTATCCTACAATGAGCAGTTCTTC. Its translation is CASTPRGTLSYNEQFF. Supplemented by reference TRBV7-9 and TRBJ2-1, the full variable domain reads DTGVSQNPRHKITKRGQNVTFRCDPISEHNRLYWYRQTLGQGPEFLTYFQNEAQLEKSRLLSDRFSAERPKGSFSTLEIQRTEQGDSAMYLCASTPRGTLSYNEQFFGPGTRLTVL.

This sequence joins TRBV4-3 and TRBJ1-5; D not resolved. Trimming pared 1 base from V and 6 bases from J, leaving 10 bases between. The CDR3 loop spans 14 amino acids. Germline V gene sequence: CDR1 LGHNA, CDR2 YSLEER. The CDR3 region is CASSQVAGFQPQHF. The CDR3, as DNA: TGCGCCAGCAGCCAAGTTGCAGGATTTCAGCCCCAGCATTTT.

V is TRBV2 and J is TRBJ2-3, with 11 bases matching TRBD2. CDR1 and CDR2 from the germline V gene are SNHLY and FYNNEI. There are 19 residues in the CDR3. The V gene end was trimmed by 4 bases and the J gene end by 0 bases; junction bases not matched to a gene: 12. The CDR3 DNA sequence: TGTGCCAGCAGTGGGGCGGGTAGCGGGAGGGCTTCTAGCACAGATACGCAGTATTTT. This encodes CASSGAGSGRASSTDTQYF. Complete variable domain (other parts from reference TRBV2 and TRBJ2-3): EPEVTQTPSHQVTQMGQEVILRCVPISNHLYFYWYRQILGQKVEFLVSFYNNEISEKSEIFDDQFSVERPDGSNFTLKIRSTKLEDSAMYFCASSGAGSGRASSTDTQYFGPGTRLTVL.

A single count supports this clone. The chain has TRBV30 and TRBJ1-2; no clear D gene. CDR3 length: 15 amino acids. The germline gives CDR1 GTSNPN, CDR2 SVGIG (reference sequence). V lost 2 bases and J lost 6, with 19 bases in between. The CDR3 loop is CAWSLTGSYGDGYTF. The CDR3 region has the DNA TGTGCCTGGAGTCTGACTGGATCCTACGGGGATGGCTACACCTTC. The full variable domain, its missing parts supplied by reference TRBV30 and TRBJ1-2, is SQTIHQWPATLVQPVGSPLSLECTVEGTSNPNLYWYRQAAGRGLQLLFYSVGIGQISSEVPQNLSASRPQDRQFILSSKKLLLSDSGFYLCAWSLTGSYGDGYTFGSGTRLTVV.

The V and J genes are TRBV6-4 and TRBJ1-1; tentative D call: TRBD1 (5 bases). Germline V gives CDR1 MRHNA, CDR2 SNTAGT. Deletions cut 4 bases from V and 1 base from J, with 7 bases between. The CDR3 has 13 residues. CDR3 coding DNA: TGTGCCAGCAGTGTAGGGGCGAACACTGAAGCTTTCTTT. Amino acid sequence: CASSVGANTEAFF.

This sequence joins TRBV2 and TRBJ2-1, with 7 bases identical to TRBD2. The CDR3 loop spans 14 amino acids. Per the germline V gene, CDR1 is SNHLY and CDR2 is FYNNEI. V was clipped by 3 bases and J by 6 bases; unmatched bases: 5. CDR3 DNA: TGTGCCAGCAGTGATCGGGGGGTTCCCAATGAGCAGTTCTTC. Translating gives CASSDRGVPNEQFF.

The chain combines TRBV28 with TRBJ2-5; 8 nucleotides align to TRBD1. The germline gives CDR1 MDHEN, CDR2 SYDVKM. J was trimmed by 2 bases and V by 3 bases; bases with no gene match: 5. This CDR3 region has 15 residues. The CDR3 DNA follows: TGTGCCAGCAGTTTCCAGGGGGCGACTCAAGAGACCCAGTACTTC. This encodes CASSFQGATQETQYF.